Listed below are T cell receptor beta chains from one sample, sequenced in a study of cytomegalovirus exposure and HLA in healthy donors. The data were produced by immunoSEQ multiplex PCR, yet TCRdb's version contains in-frame clones alone and is incomplete. The data contain approximately 200,000 clones, approximately 85% of them singletons. The sequenced sample consisted of PBMCs. These receptors were taken from a woman aged 50 to 65 in good health and CMV-seronegative. The CDR3 runs from the conserved cysteine through the conserved F or W. D genes are given only for firm matches. The listing skips clone size in some rows; elsewhere it reads once, few, many or a size class.

CDR3 protein,CDR3 DNA,V gene,clone size,J gene,D gene
CASSNRDIASPLHF,TGTGCCAGCAGTAACCGGGACATTGCCTCACCCCTCCACTTT,TRBV6-1,-,TRBJ1-6,-
CASSTRTSTDTQYF,TGTGCCAGCAGCACCCGCACTAGCACAGATACGCAGTATTTT,TRBV9,-,TRBJ2-3,-
CASSYSQGAGYGYTF,TGTGCCAGCAGTTATTCCCAGGGGGCCGGCTATGGCTACACCTTC,TRBV11-1,-,TRBJ1-2,TRBD1
CASSLLGQGGNSPLHF,TGTGCCAGCAGTTTACTCGGACAGGGGGGTAATTCACCCCTCCACTTT,TRBV6-5,-,TRBJ1-6,TRBD1
CASSRKSGSYSYEQYF,TGTGCCAGTAGTAGGAAGAGCGGCTCGTACTCCTACGAGCAGTACTTC,TRBV19,-,TRBJ2-7,-
CASSLTGQGYEQYF,TGTGCCAGCAGTTTAACAGGACAGGGCTACGAGCAGTACTTC,TRBV28,-,TRBJ2-7,TRBD1
CASSLGRGPNQPQHF,TGTGCCAGCAGCTTAGGCAGGGGGCCTAATCAGCCCCAGCATTTT,TRBV7-2,once,TRBJ1-5,TRBD1
CASSNRGSYEQYF,TGTGCCAGCAGTAACAGGGGTTCCTACGAGCAGTACTTC,TRBV2,-,TRBJ2-7,TRBD1
CASSFVDRGGEQYF,TGTGCCAGCAGTTTTGTGGACAGGGGAGGCGAGCAGTACTTC,TRBV28,-,TRBJ2-7,TRBD1
CASSRTGRNQPQHF,TGTGCCAGCAGTAGGACAGGTCGCAATCAGCCCCAGCATTTT,TRBV27,-,TRBJ1-5,TRBD1
CATSRSDRDTEAFF,TGTGCCACCAGCAGATCGGACAGGGACACTGAAGCTTTCTTT,TRBV15,-,TRBJ1-1,TRBD1
CASSLVASGTDEQFF,TGTGCCAGCAGCTTAGTGGCTAGCGGGACGGATGAGCAGTTCTTC,TRBV7-9,-,TRBJ2-1,TRBD2
CASGQGCEQYF,TGTGCCTCGGGACAGGGTTGCGAGCAGTACTTC,TRBV28,-,TRBJ2-7,TRBD1
CASSWTGSNTEAFF,TGTGCCAGCAGTTGGACAGGGAGCAACACTGAAGCTTTCTTT,TRBV6-1,-,TRBJ1-1,TRBD1
CASSPLGTEAFF,TGTGCCAGCTCACCCCTCGGGACAGAAGCTTTCTTT,TRBV18,-,TRBJ1-1,-
CASSLVGRGFDEQFF,TGTGCCAGCAGCTTAGTGGGAAGGGGCTTTGATGAGCAGTTCTTC,TRBV7-2,-,TRBJ2-1,-
CASLGGVGTGELFF,TGTGCCAGCCTGGGGGGGGTGGGGACCGGGGAGCTGTTTTTT,TRBV27,-,TRBJ2-2,TRBD2
CASSVNVAAASYEQYF,TGTGCCAGCAGTGTTAATGTGGCAGCGGCCTCCTACGAGCAGTACTTC,TRBV2,once,TRBJ2-7,-
CASSLGAGRSEAFF,TGTGCCAGCAGCCTCGGAGCGGGGCGCTCTGAAGCTTTCTTT,TRBV5-4,-,TRBJ1-1,-
CASSQEDRDVFYGYTF,TGTGCCAGCAGCCAAGAGGACAGGGACGTTTTCTATGGCTACACCTTC,TRBV4-2,once,TRBJ1-2,TRBD1
CASSQERGWEAFF,TGCGCCAGCAGCCAAGAACGGGGGTGGGAAGCTTTCTTT,TRBV4-1,-,TRBJ1-1,-
CASSLVPGLENTEAFF,TGTGCCAGCAGCTTAGTCCCGGGGTTGGAGAACACTGAAGCTTTCTTT,TRBV7-2,-,TRBJ1-1,-
CSVSGGGTGQPQHF,TGCAGCGTTAGCGGGGGGGGGACAGGACAGCCCCAGCATTTT,TRBV29-1,once,TRBJ1-5,TRBD1
CASSSGLQGWEQYF,TGTGCCAGCAGCTCTGGTTTGCAGGGTTGGGAGCAGTACTTC,TRBV5-5,-,TRBJ2-7,-
CASSPGLHSNNEQFF,TGTGCCAGCTCACCGGGACTCCATTCAAACAATGAGCAGTTCTTC,TRBV18,-,TRBJ2-1,-
CASSVGTSGSSCEQYF,TGCGCCAGCAGTGTGGGGACTAGCGGGAGTTCGTGCGAGCAGTACTTC,TRBV10-1,once,TRBJ2-7,TRBD2
CASSLGQGRNEQFF,TGTGCCAGCAGCTTGGGACAGGGCAGAAATGAGCAGTTCTTC,TRBV7-3,-,TRBJ2-1,TRBD1
CASGRAAGNEKLFF,TGTGCCAGCGGGCGGGCCGCGGGAAATGAAAAACTGTTTTTT,TRBV7-9,-,TRBJ1-4,-
CASSLLGVEDYGYTF,TGTGCCAGCAGCTTGCTCGGGGTGGAGGACTATGGCTACACCTTC,TRBV7-9,-,TRBJ1-2,-
CASSPGGTARPLYGYTF,TGTGCCAGCAGCCCGGGCGGGACAGCTCGGCCTCTCTATGGCTACACCTTC,TRBV5-4,once,TRBJ1-2,TRBD1
CSVEREGRTEAFF,TGCAGCGTTGAAAGGGAGGGGAGAACTGAAGCTTTCTTT,TRBV29-1,-,TRBJ1-1,-
CASSCETRDYEQYF,TGTGCCAGCAGCTGCGAGACTAGAGATTACGAGCAGTACTTC,TRBV5-6,medium-sized,TRBJ2-7,-
CASSQNEGVSDEQYF,TGTGCCAGCTCTCAAAACGAGGGGGTTTCAGACGAGCAGTACTTC,TRBV18,-,TRBJ2-7,-
CASSRDLRDGYTF,TGTGCCAGCAGCAGGGATCTTCGGGATGGCTACACCTTC,TRBV28,-,TRBJ1-2,-
CAWSALRDSPLHF,TGTGCCTGGAGTGCTCTTCGGGATTCACCCCTCCACTTT,TRBV30,-,TRBJ1-6,-
CASTGPGLAGGNNNEQFF,TGTGCCAGCACAGGACCGGGACTAGCGGGCGGAAATAACAATGAGCAGTTCTTC,TRBV5-6,once,TRBJ2-1,TRBD2
CASSRTGLGGYTF,TGTGCCAGCAGCCGGACAGGGTTAGGTGGCTACACCTTC,TRBV2,few,TRBJ1-2,TRBD1
CASGAAGTVGYNSPLHF,TGTGCCAGCGGGGCCGCAGGGACAGTGGGCTATAATTCACCCCTCCACTTT,TRBV28,-,TRBJ1-6,TRBD1
CASGRETQYF,TGTGCCAGCGGTAGAGAGACCCAGTACTTC,TRBV28,-,TRBJ2-5,-
CASSIGGNAFSYNEQFF,TGTGCCAGTAGTATAGGAGGGAACGCCTTTTCCTACAATGAGCAGTTCTTC,TRBV19,-,TRBJ2-1,-
CASRRQALNSPLHF,TGTGCCAGCAGGAGACAGGCCCTGAATTCACCCCTCCACTTT,TRBV6-5,-,TRBJ1-6,-
CASSRTANNEQFF,TGTGCCAGTAGTAGGACTGCCAACAATGAGCAGTTCTTC,TRBV19,-,TRBJ2-1,-